A selection of T cell receptor beta chains follows, all from one sample in a study of T-cell memory formation after mild COVID-19. TCRdb used MiXCR to reprocess the 5' RACE reads, holding one entry per CDR3 protein. The profile shows about 130,000 distinct CDR3 sequences, around 25% of them singletons. The sequenced sample consisted of PBMCs or a T cell subset sorted from them (not recorded which). The source is an adult woman who had mild COVID-19 (a few samples of this study predate the infection). Cell type and time point are not known. CDR3s include the opening cysteine and the closing phenylalanine or tryptophan. D genes are given only for firm matches. A clone size is listed for some rows: how often the clone was seen (once, few, many), or a class if it is expanded.

d_call	cdr3_length	v_call	clone_size	j_call	cdr3_nt	cdr3_aa
-	18	TRBV7-9	-	TRBJ1-1	TGTGCCAGCAGCTTAAGGAGTGGCCTGGGGTTTATGAACACTGAAGCTTTCTTT	CASSLRSGLGFMNTEAFF
-	13	TRBV9	few	TRBJ1-2	TGTGCCAGCAGTGAAGACAGGAACTATGGCTACACCTTC	CASSEDRNYGYTF
TRBD1	14	TRBV10-3	few	TRBJ2-7	TGTGCCATCAGTGGCGGGACAGGGGTCTACGAGCAGTACTTC	CAISGGTGVYEQYF
-	16	TRBV5-1	-	TRBJ2-1	TGCGCCAGCAGCTTGGGGACCCGACCCACCTACAATGAGCAGTTCTTC	CASSLGTRPTYNEQFF
-	15	TRBV7-9	-	TRBJ2-7	TGTGCCAGCAGCCTAATTACGGACCGACCCTACGAGCAGTACTTC	CASSLITDRPYEQYF
-	14	TRBV15	-	TRBJ2-7	TGTGCCACCAGCGTACCGGGACACGGCTACGAGCAGTACTTC	CATSVPGHGYEQYF
TRBD2	13	TRBV20-1	many	TRBJ2-7	TGCAGTGCTAGAGAGGAGCGGGACTACGAGCAGTACTTC	CSAREERDYEQYF
-	13	TRBV9	-	TRBJ2-7	TGCGCCAGCAGCTCTGGACAGTCCTACGAGCAGTACTTC	CASSSGQSYEQYF
-	11	TRBV10-3	-	TRBJ2-7	TGTGCCATCAGTCCAGGGGTCGAGCAGTACTTC	CAISPGVEQYF
TRBD2	17	TRBV24-1	few	TRBJ2-2	TGTGCCACCAGTGATATGCCGGGACTAGATCGTTCCGGGGAGCTGTTTTTT	CATSDMPGLDRSGELFF
-	14	TRBV29-1	-	TRBJ2-1	TGCAGCTCACTCCTAGGCACCGTCAGGGATGAGCAGTTCTTC	CSSLLGTVRDEQFF
TRBD2	13	TRBV5-5	few	TRBJ2-1	TGTGCCAGCAGCCCCGGGGGGAGCGATGAGCAGTTCTTC	CASSPGGSDEQFF
-	11	TRBV6-2/TRBV6-3	few	TRBJ2-5	TGTGCCAGCAGCTCGACGGGGACCCAGTACTTC	CASSSTGTQYF
-	13	TRBV13	-	TRBJ1-1	TGTGCCAGCAGCTTCTTCCGAGGGACTGAAGCTTTCTTT	CASSFFRGTEAFF
TRBD2	16	TRBV7-2	few	TRBJ2-2	TGTGCCAGCAGCTCGCTAGCGGGAGTGTTAACCGGGGAGCTGTTTTTT	CASSSLAGVLTGELFF
-	16	TRBV15	few	TRBJ2-1	TGTGCCACCAGCAGAGATCCATTAGGTCTCTACAATGAGCAGTTCTTC	CATSRDPLGLYNEQFF
TRBD1	17	TRBV4-1	-	TRBJ1-1	TGCGCCAGCAGCCAGGGACAGGGGCTTAGTCCCTACACTGAAGCTTTCTTT	CASSQGQGLSPYTEAFF
TRBD2	17	TRBV12-3/TRBV12-4	many	TRBJ2-7	TGTGCCAGCAGTTTCTCCCGCCCGACTAGCTCGTCCTACGAGCAGTACTTC	CASSFSRPTSSSYEQYF
-	15	TRBV27	-	TRBJ2-2	TGTGCCAGCAGTTTAGGATCGGGGCCCACCGGGGAGCTGTTTTTT	CASSLGSGPTGELFF
-	13	TRBV6-5	-	TRBJ1-2	TGTGCCAGCAGCCAAACCCGGACCCATGGCTACACCTTC	CASSQTRTHGYTF
-	13	TRBV29-1	-	TRBJ2-1	TGCAGCGTTGTGGGGCAGAAATGGGATGAGCAGTTCTTC	CSVVGQKWDEQFF
-	14	TRBV7-9	-	TRBJ2-5	TGTGCCAGCAGTTCGGACAGAGATCAAGAGACCCAGTACTTC	CASSSDRDQETQYF
TRBD1	17	TRBV24-1	few	TRBJ1-3	TGTGCCACCAGTGATCAGGGACAGGGGGAAGATGGAAACACCATATATTTT	CATSDQGQGEDGNTIYF
-	16	TRBV25-1	-	TRBJ2-5	TGTGCCAGCAGTGTTGACCTCCAGGGGTTCGGGGAGACCCAGTACTTC	CASSVDLQGFGETQYF
-	15	TRBV7-8	-	TRBJ2-1	TGTGCCAGCAGCTTAGCGGGACCCTCCTACAATGAGCAGTTCTTC	CASSLAGPSYNEQFF
TRBD2	17	TRBV20-1	few	TRBJ2-1	TGCAGTGCCCCAGGACTAGCGGGAGTGAGGGGAATCAATGAGCAGTTCTTC	CSAPGLAGVRGINEQFF
TRBD2	17	TRBV24-1	few	TRBJ2-3	TGTGCCACCAGTGATTTGGGCGATGGGACTAGCGGCAATACGCAGTATTTT	CATSDLGDGTSGNTQYF
TRBD2	14	TRBV20-1	few	TRBJ2-7	TGCAGTGCCAAGACTAGCGGGAGGGGTTACGAGCAGTACTTC	CSAKTSGRGYEQYF
-	15	TRBV29-1	few	TRBJ2-1	TGCAGCGTTGGATCGTTCGATCTTAGGGAAAATGAGCAGTTCTTC	CSVGSFDLRENEQFF
TRBD1	11	TRBV29-1	-	TRBJ1-3	TGCAGCGGGGGACAGGGCTACACCATATATTTT	CSGGQGYTIYF
-	14	TRBV7-9	few	TRBJ1-1	TGTGCCAGCAGCTTCCCGGGGGGGGGCACTGAAGCTTTCTTT	CASSFPGGGTEAFF
-	14	TRBV9	many	TRBJ2-3	TGTGCCAGCAGCGTGGTGTTAAGCACAGATACGCAGTATTTT	CASSVVLSTDTQYF
-	14	TRBV30	few	TRBJ1-1	TGTGCCTGGAGTTGGGACCCCGGAAACACTGAAGCTTTCTTT	CAWSWDPGNTEAFF
TRBD1	15	TRBV4-3	-	TRBJ2-5	TGCGCCAGCAGCCAATCTACAGGGGTGGGAGAGACCCAGTACTTC	CASSQSTGVGETQYF
TRBD1	12	TRBV12-3/TRBV12-4	-	TRBJ1-2	TGTGCCAGCAGTCATACAGGGGATGGCTACACCTTC	CASSHTGDGYTF